Listed here are 17 T cell receptor beta chains from one sample, sequenced in a study of PD-1 blockade in classical Hodgkin lymphoma. Sequenced by immunoSEQ multiplex PCR; TCRdb stores in-frame clones only, minus some. The repertoire holds just over 20,000 clones, with 60% to 75% as singletons. The time point was: cycle 4 day 1 (C4D1), after 6 weeks of nivolumab. With no exception, relapse followed autologous stem cell transplantation in all patients, and brentuximab vedotin exposure varied. This specimen was peripheral blood mononuclear cells (PBMCs), taken before the fourth cycle of nivolumab. All receptors derive from a human donor with classical Hodgkin lymphoma.

The chain joins TRBV19 to TRBJ2-1; 13 positions agree with TRBD2. The V and J ends lost 5 bases and 10 bases, in that order; junction bases with no gene match: 17. This CDR3 is built from 18 residues. The germline V gene has CDR1 LNHDA and CDR2 SQIVND (reference sequence). CDR3 amino acids: CASSLRDGGLAGALEQFF. The CDR3 DNA reads TGTGCCAGTAGTCTCCGGGACGGCGGACTAGCGGGAGCTTTGGAGCAGTTCTTC.

V usage is TRBV5-1 and J usage is TRBJ2-7; D gene uncertain. V gave up 2 bases and J gave up 2 bases, with 8 bases separating them. From germline, CDR1 is SGHRS and CDR2 YFSETQ. The CDR3 is 13 amino acids. CDR3 DNA: TGCGCCAGCAGCTTTGATTTTGCCTACGAGCAGTACTTC. As protein: CASSFDFAYEQYF.

The chain combines TRBV5-1 with TRBJ1-1, with a tentative D call TRBD1 (5 bases). The CDR3 is 14 amino acids. Germline-derived CDR1 and CDR2 are SGHRS and YFSETQ. V was shortened by 3 bases and J by 1 base, with 10 bases between the two germline ends. CDR3 in amino acids: CASSSGLTNTEAFF. As DNA, the CDR3 is TGCGCCAGCAGCTCGGGACTAACGAACACTGAAGCTTTCTTT.

The chain is built from TRBV7-9 and TRBJ1-1; D is unresolved. The CDR3 totals 14 residues. Germline values: CDR1 SEHNR, CDR2 FQNEAQ (reference sequence). V lost 2 bases and J lost 0, with 7 bases in between. DNA for the CDR3: TGTGCCAGCAGCTTAAGCACAGTGAACACTGAAGCTTTCTTT. Translating it yields CASSLSTVNTEAFF.

This clone appeared once. The chain has TRBV6-1 and TRBJ1-2; tentatively, D is TRBD1 (5 bases). The CDR3 runs to 14 residues. Between the trimmed V and J ends, which lost 5 bases and 3 bases, there was a span of 13 bases. Germline V CDR1 and CDR2: MNHNS, SASEGT. CDR3 residues: CASSSYGTDYGYTF. DNA of the CDR3: TGTGCCAGCAGTTCCTACGGGACGGACTATGGCTACACCTTC.

The CDR3 here is CASSLGRWNTEAFF. CDR3 DNA: TGTGCCAGCAGCTTGGGACGCTGGAACACTGAAGCTTTCTTT. The V call is TRBV5-4, the J call TRBJ1-1, with unresolved D. V was shortened by 0 bases and J by 1 base, with 7 bases between the two germline ends. The germline gives CDR1 SGHNT, CDR2 YYREEE (reference sequence). The CDR3 loop spans 14 amino acids.

This chain joins TRBV28 and TRBJ2-2, with D hard to call. The germline CDR1 and CDR2 sequences are MDHEN and SYDVKM. The CDR3 totals 15 residues. V was trimmed by 1 base and J by 0 bases, leaving 6 bases between them. CDR3 residues: CASSLYGANTGELFF. CDR3 nucleotide sequence: TGTGCCAGCAGTTTATACGGCGCGAACACCGGGGAGCTGTTTTTT.

The chain carries TRBV6-1 and TRBJ2-3; D is unclear. The CDR3 length is 10 residues. V dropped 7 bases and J dropped 6 bases, with 5 bases sitting between them. Germline CDR1 MNHNS, CDR2 SASEGT. CDR3 in amino acids: CASNVDTQYF. Here the CDR3 DNA reads TGTGCCAGCAATGTTGATACGCAGTATTTT.

The chain links TRBV19 to TRBJ1-5; no reliable D call. Germline CDR1 and CDR2: LNHDA and SQIVND (reference sequence). The ends were cut back, 5 bases at V and 7 bases at J, with 15 bases in the middle. The CDR3 loop spans 14 amino acids. In nucleotides, the CDR3 is TGTGCCAGTAGTTCATTTGGTGGAGGCCAGCCCCAGCATTTT. This translates into CASSSFGGGQPQHF. The full variable domain, in which reference TRBV19 and TRBJ1-5 provide the parts outside the CDR3, is DGGITQSPKYLFRKEGQNVTLSCEQNLNHDAMYWYRQDPGQGLRLIYYSQIVNDFQKGDIAEGYSVSREKKESFPLTVTSAQKNPTAFYLCASSSFGGGQPQHFGDGTRLSIL.

The chain has TRBV19 and TRBJ2-1; D possibly corresponds to TRBD2 (6 bases). The CDR3 runs to 13 residues. The germline V gene encodes CDR1 LNHDA and CDR2 SQIVND (reference sequence). Trimming removed 9 bases at V and 10 bases at J, with 19 bases between. CDR3 DNA: TGTGCCAGCAACTGGGGACTGGGAGAAGAGCAGTTCTTC. Translating gives CASNWGLGEEQFF.

This clone was seen just once. The gene calls are TRBV4-1 and TRBJ2-5; D is ambiguous. Germline V gives CDR1 MGHRA, CDR2 YSYEKL. CDR3 length equals 14 residues. V was shortened by 1 base and J by 0 bases, with 6 bases between the two germline ends. The CDR3 DNA reads as TGCGCCAGCAGCCAAGGTTGGAACCAAGAGACCCAGTACTTC. It is translated as CASSQGWNQETQYF.

This clone was found a few times. The V gene is TRBV6-5, the J gene TRBJ2-7, with 8 bases aligning to TRBD1. Germline V CDR1 and CDR2: MNHEY, SVGAGI. The CDR3 covers 15 residues. Trimming removed 2 bases from V and 7 bases from J; junction bases left unmatched: 10. The CDR3 sequence is CASSYRDRGTWEQYF. CDR3 nucleotide sequence: TGTGCCAGCAGTTACCGAGACAGGGGAACATGGGAGCAGTACTTC.

This chain uses TRBV10-3 with TRBJ2-3; 14 bases agree with TRBD2. The CDR3 contains 15 residues. Germline V gives CDR1 ENHRY, CDR2 SYGVKD. J was trimmed by 4 bases and V by 6 bases; bases with no gene match: 3. CDR3 in amino acids: CAISTGLAGADTQYF. The CDR3 nucleotides are TGTGCCATCAGCACGGGACTAGCGGGAGCAGATACGCAGTATTTT.

The chain links TRBV4-1 to TRBJ2-1, with D uncertain. The CDR3 loop spans 17 amino acids. The ends were cut back, 2 bases at V and 6 bases at J, with 20 bases in the middle. Germline lookup yields CDR1 MGHRA and CDR2 YSYEKL. The DNA of the CDR3 is TGCGCCAGCAGCCAAAACCCTGCAAAAGAGTTTAGCAATGAGCAGTTCTTC. Translation gives CASSQNPAKEFSNEQFF.

The chain recombines TRBV7-9 with TRBJ1-2; D not certain. V lost 1 base and J 2 bases, leaving 5 bases between the germline ends. This CDR3 is built from 13 residues. Germline V CDR1 and CDR2: SEHNR, FQNEAQ (reference sequence). The CDR3: CASSLVQNYGYTF. As DNA, the CDR3 is TGTGCCAGCAGCTTAGTACAGAACTATGGCTACACCTTC.

The V and J genes are TRBV19 and TRBJ1-1; 8 bases align to TRBD1. V lost 6 bases to trimming and J lost 0 bases; unmatched junction nucleotides: 6. Germline V gene lookup returns CDR1 LNHDA and CDR2 SQIVND (reference sequence). The CDR3 is 15 residues long. The CDR3 region has the DNA TGTGCCAGTAGCCCCCCGACAGGGGTGAACACTGAAGCTTTCTTT. Translation: CASSPPTGVNTEAFF. Drawing the rest from reference TRBV19 and TRBJ1-1, the complete variable domain is DGGITQSPKYLFRKEGQNVTLSCEQNLNHDAMYWYRQDPGQGLRLIYYSQIVNDFQKGDIAEGYSVSREKKESFPLTVTSAQKNPTAFYLCASSPPTGVNTEAFFGQGTRLTVV.

The chain recombines TRBV6-5 with TRBJ1-3; D gene unclear. The CDR3 sequence is 15 residues long. Trimming took off 2 bases at V and 0 bases at J, with 8 bases between the two ends. Germline loops: CDR1 MNHEY, CDR2 SVGAGI. The CDR3 reads CASSYGRTSGNTIYF. CDR3 nucleotide sequence: TGTGCCAGCAGTTACGGCCGAACCTCTGGAAACACCATATATTTT.